Listed here is a single TCR beta chain. What antigen it recognizes has not been identified. One end of the junction is discordant with germline, which a read error may explain. The record originates from a study of cytomegalovirus exposure and HLA in healthy donors (dated 2017 in TCRdb). Looking at the study overall: According to an earlier analysis of several hundred of the donors, about 179 million T cells yielded some 110 million unique TCR beta sequences and about 280 Gb of sequence data. An early release that covered roughly 600 HLA-typed donors contained about 300 gigabases of sequencing data and 80 million or so unique TCR sequences. The genetic ancestry cluster associated with self-reported Caucasian donors included around four fifths of the approximately 400 genotyped donors. The aim of the study was to test whether cataloging public T cell receptors could identify signatures of past pathogen exposure. Using immunosequencing, the study profiled T cell repertoires from approximately 700 subjects and related those repertoires to cytomegalovirus serostatus. A separate validation cohort of some 130 different subjects was used in addition to the roughly 720-subject first cohort. High-throughput TCR immunosequencing, statistical association of individual TCRs with disease status, and machine learning were combined to predict cytomegalovirus infection status. To study patterns of TCR occurrence, a later analysis re-analyzed previously published TCR beta repertoires from 650 to 750 donors and added high-resolution HLA genotyping. The later analysis used no new phenotypic data to find candidate immune exposures, relying instead on TCR beta sequences and their occurrence across donors. In an earlier analysis of more than 550 of the donors, high-throughput TCR beta sequencing was used to judge whether each TCR beta V gene segment behaved as functional or pseudogenic. Donor age, sex, ethnicity and CMV serostatus were compiled together with the repertoire data. In a later genetic analysis, genome-wide SNP genotypes for about three fifths of the roughly 670 donors were used, and that subset was treated as a discovery cohort. All discovery cohort repertoires had been generated on a single sequencing platform. HLA typing covered class I and class II loci at four-digit resolution. Typing coverage differed by locus: A, B, C, DRB1 and DQB1 were typed in roughly 620-640 donors, DQA1 in about 510, DPA1 in roughly 590, and DPB1 in 472. Because of strong linkage in the cohort, roughly five DR-DQ haplotypes were treated as single units for association and clustering. Across about 380 genotyped donors of the cohort, an average of approximately 200,000 unique TCR beta nucleotide sequences per donor were sequenced, and about a sixth of those sequences were non-productive. What the authors observed across the whole study: HLA typing was unavailable for some donors at each locus, so association tests used only the typed subset. In a later analysis, HLA-associated TCR beta chains showed more clonal expansion and lower generation probabilities than non-associated chains that were equally common. The presence/absence analyses assumed that sequencing depth was roughly uniform across donors, and that assumption may not be true. Several of the top co-occurrence clusters appeared to be linked to parvovirus B19, influenza, CMV and Epstein-Barr virus, according to a later analysis. Because counts were too low, some 17 rarely observed V segments, including chromosome 9 orphons, were excluded from the earlier analysis of around 590 of the donors. In an earlier analysis of roughly 500 of the donors, most TCR beta V segments appeared in productive rearrangements about 87% or about 30% of the time, broadly matching IMGT annotations. Most TCR sequences were observed very rarely across donors, whereas some public TCRs were present in many individuals. A total of about 180 TCR beta chains were listed by the study as associated with cytomegalovirus. A further reported finding was that TCR beta sequences accurately predicted the HLA-A and HLA-B alleles for most subjects in the first cohort. In this cohort, only TCR beta chains were sequenced, and detectable features were limited by the absence of alpha or paired-chain data. CMV serostatus was the only immune exposure information available for the cohort. According to a later analysis, TCR association rates differed among HLA loci, with DRB1 alleles showing the most associated TCRs and HLA-C alleles showing the fewest. Correlated functional status among segregating V segments might be attributable to linkage disequilibrium, but an unknown experimental factor could not be ruled out. Cytomegalovirus status was reported to be diagnosed by the classifier with high specificity and sensitivity in both the original and validation cohorts. Because the 87-base-pair reads could not distinguish some IMGT-functional V segments, including TRBV6-2 and TRBV6-3, those segments were excluded. A cluster of highly shared sequence variants was judged likely to be a technical artifact of the sequencing pipeline. A later genetic analysis associated a missense DCLRE1C variant with V-gene and J-gene trimming of TCR beta chains, and an independent cohort replicated the association. A later analysis found that most CMV-associated TCR beta chains appeared HLA-restricted, with HLA associations seemingly driven largely by CMV exposure. The authors suggested that the approach could potentially be extended to other disease states and immunological phenotypes. In a later analysis, around 17,000 TCR beta sequences were associated with specific HLA alleles at a false discovery rate of 0.05. According to a later genetic analysis, donors in an Asian-associated ancestry cluster had fewer N-insertions in productive TCRs than the approximately 670-donor mean. When HLA alleles, especially DR and DQ, strongly co-occurred, TCR associations were difficult to assign to individual alleles. Three of the identified cytomegalovirus-associated TCR beta chains were confirmed in vitro to be specific for cytomegalovirus antigens.

The cohort was made up of several hundred healthy bone marrow donors. At the time of sampling, every cohort member was nominally healthy, though immune exposures that went unrecorded were likely present. The donor tested CMV seronegative and was one of the 352 seronegative cohort members. A peripheral blood sample was provided by each donor, and peripheral blood mononuclear cells were used for TCR beta sequencing. Genomic DNA was extracted from the blood cell samples with the Qiagen DNeasy Blood Extraction Kit. Libraries were prepared through the immunoSEQ multiplex PCR assay. For the multiplex PCR, a mixture combining 60 forward primers for TCR Vbeta segments and 13 reverse primers for TCR Jbeta segments was used. Amplification of the CDR3 region of rearranged TCR beta genes was performed with a multiplex PCR assay on genomic DNA. The Illumina HiSeq System was used to sequence the amplified TCR beta libraries as 87-base-pair reads. The study's own analysis went as follows. Across the 640 or so repertoires, a later analysis counted roughly 77 million unique TCR beta chains, approximately 10 million of which were shared by at least two donors. Raw reads were error-corrected and collapsed into unique sequences by a nearest-neighbor algorithm in which closely related sequences were merged to remove PCR and sequencing errors. CDR3 sequences were aligned to IMGT reference sequences to assign V, D and J gene segments. For a sequence to be retained, at least a six-nucleotide match to both a V gene segment and a J gene segment was required. A rearrangement was called productive if the CDR3 had no stop codons and remained in frame with V and J, and every other rearrangement was called non-productive. CDR3 was defined according to IMGT convention as the region running from the second conserved V-encoded cysteine to the conserved J-encoded phenylalanine. Sequences without an unambiguous match to a single V gene segment were excluded from the earlier analysis of a few hundred of the donors. In an earlier analysis of approximately 560 of the donors, a V segment was called functional when productive rearrangements were above 56.7%, and segregating when the standard deviation between donors exceeded 5%. To diagnose cytomegalovirus status from the catalog of TCR beta chain sequences, a statistical classification framework was built. V and J gene assignment, in a later analysis, came from comparing TCR nucleotide sequences with IMGT/GENE-DB human TR gene sequences. Using the TCRdist pipeline, a later analysis assigned CDR3 sequences along with most-parsimonious VDJ recombination scenarios. In a later analysis, each TCR beta chain was defined by its CDR3 amino acid sequence together with its V-gene family, and reads without a unique V-gene family were excluded. To address suspected cross-contamination and a sequencing artifact, a later analysis removed some 620 highly shared, low-generation-probability nucleotide sequences. In a later analysis, a clonal expansion index was calculated for each public chain from normalized within-repertoire ranks of inferred template counts. Generation probabilities in a later analysis came from a VDJ recombination model fitted to out-of-frame rearrangements, and those results were checked against IGoR. Hypergeometric tests were used in a later analysis to score TCR-TCR, TCR-HLA and TCR-CMV co-occurrence, with a repertoire-size bias correction applied to the TCR pairs. To estimate false discovery rates, a later analysis permuted the HLA or CMV assignments 20 times. In a later analysis, co-occurring TCRs were grouped with DBSCAN, and TCRdist sequence similarity was added when clustering was performed within HLA-allele-positive subsets. Repertoires with fewer than 30,000 or more than 120,000 public chains were left out of co-occurrence clustering, as were four to six repertoires with anomalous nucleotide sharing. Imported from immuneACCESS, the table was reduced by TCRdb to in-frame sequences with V and J called. These copies leave out some clones; in studies compared against another copy, an unresolved V gene accounts for under half, and the cause of the remainder is not known. Clone size and the V and J calls come from that table; the DNA yielded D and trimming. The sample profile shows over 150,000 clones; roughly 70% of them were found once. The ten largest clones represent 2.5% to 3% of the sample.

According to the germline V gene (reference sequence), CDR1 reads SEHNR and CDR2 reads FQNEAQ. From the cysteine through the phenylalanine, the CDR3 covers 14 amino acids. Just CDR3 DNA is preserved here, 42 bases in frame from base 1. Sample: PBMCs. The receptor comes from a woman younger than 45 in good health and CMV-seronegative. The chain couples TRBV7-9 to TRBJ1-1, with the D gene call left open. The CDR3 in this case is CSSSFTRKYTEAFF. The nucleotide sequence reads TGTTCCAGCAGCTTTACGAGAAAATACACTGAAGCTTTCTTT.